This T cell receptor (beta chain) was recorded in a study of blood T cells in healthy people across ages (dated by TCRdb to about 2015). About the study as a whole: In model experiments, template switching captured roughly one uniquely barcoded TCR beta cDNA molecule for every two T cells. Age-related changes in TCR beta repertoire diversity were measured in the study by deep sequencing normalized with unique cDNA molecular identifiers. The donors were divided into four age groups: young (average around 17 years), middle-aged (around 41), aged (approximately 62) and long-lived (around 80). For two donors (one aged 18 to 30 and one aged 80 or older), the study analyzed two additional independent replicas of 1 million unique cDNA reads from the same blood draw. What the study reported, not specific to this receptor: Bulk unsorted PBMC profiling prevented conclusive comparison of naive and antigen-experienced compartments. Observed TCR beta diversity per million T cells fell roughly linearly with age, and a significant reduction was already apparent by age around 40. Donor CMV infection status was unknown, potentially confounding age-related changes in expanded clonotypes. Compared with the aged group, the long-lived group had more naive CD4+ T cells, fewer expanded clones and increased TCR diversity, a pattern suggesting age selection. Estimates of total diversity from one million sequenced T cells were regarded as lower bounds and underestimates. Observed TCR beta diversity correlated strongly with the percentage of naive T cells measured by flow cytometry.

Donors were 30 to 45 systemically healthy Caucasian individuals from Russia aged roughly 6 to 90 years. Ten milliliters of peripheral blood were drawn from each donor into EDTA-treated Vacutainer tubes. Ficoll-Paque density-gradient centrifugation was used to isolate PBMCs, with at least 7 million obtained per sample. Trizol reagent was used to extract total RNA from the PBMCs, yielding at least 6 micrograms per sample. The percentages of naive CD45RAhigh/CD27high T cells were determined by flow cytometry on a PBMC aliquot from every donor. CDR1 and CDR2 are drawn from the germline V gene: MNHEY, SVGEGT. V loses 3 bases of germline sequence and J loses 8 bases, and the interval between the two ends is 8 bases. The CDR3 sequence holds 12 residues, the cysteine and phenylalanine included. Only CDR3 DNA remains: 36 bases, in frame from the first base. A note on this clonotype: The antigen it recognizes is unknown. No clone much larger than this one lies a single base away; base qualities are absent.

Library construction relied on 5' RACE. Sequencing relied on an Illumina HiSeq 2500. The second PCR ran for roughly 7 to 11 cycles and used a J-beta primer mix along with a sample-barcoded 5' primer. A template-switch 5' adaptor carrying 12 random nucleotides introduced a unique molecular identifier onto each TCR beta cDNA molecule. Each sample yielded at least 3 million CDR3-containing paired-end reads. The Mint cDNA synthesis kit, primed by a TRBC-specific oligonucleotide, was used to synthesize first-strand cDNA from all RNA. All cDNA was treated with uracil-DNA glycosylase and then went through a first 18-cycle PCR with the universal primers M1SS and BC2_uni_R. The paper's data handling went like this. Normalization of each sample was performed by random selection of 1 million high-quality reads, each carrying a distinct molecular identifier. Instead of being binned into consensus sequences, reads with shared molecular identifiers were discarded. MiTCR, with a Q25 quality threshold and the strictest error-elimination algorithm, was used for CDR3 identification, clonotype clustering and error correction. A nonparametric unseen species model with Euler transformation was used to estimate a lower bound on total TCR beta diversity. Using fastp trimming at Q25 and MiXCR clonotype assembly, TCRdb reanalyzed the public sequencing data and kept in-frame beta chains. Each record represents a unique CDR3 protein, reported with the most common genes and DNA among its rows. TCRdb assigned the V and J calls; the authors' analysis was not used. Counted in this sample were around 990,000 distinct CDR3 sequences; roughly 24% of them appeared once. The ten top clones hold approximately 0.75% of the sample.

Another study also made use of these data, one on T cells of mothers and their children. The second paper states: Donors were nine systemically healthy Caucasian individuals: three mothers and their six children. cDNA synthesis consumed the entire amount of extracted RNA, loaded at approximately 1.6 ug RNA in each 15 ul reaction. In the second PCR, the M1S primer added sample barcodes and 2-4 random nucleotides. Over 9 million TCR beta CDR3 reads came from each mother, compared with 3.3 million or so reads from each child. Thymic selection shapes the output of TCR recombination in a similar way in related and unrelated pairs, and inherited differences have a minor effect. Related mother-child pairs always showed normalized repertoire overlap that was slightly higher than in unrelated mother-child pairs, though the difference was never significant. No persistent microchimeric T cell clones were detected, at a sensitivity of roughly 93 clones per million clonotypes. In the study, deep NGS was used to compare the TCR beta repertoires of mothers and children, and features distinguishing related mother-child pairs from unrelated individuals were sought. The mean age was 40 +/- 4 years for the mothers and approximately 11 +/- 4 years for the children. Libraries were sequenced on Illumina HiSeq 2000 with 100+100 nt paired-end reads after adapter ligation with NEBNext reagents. To prevent cross-contamination, the mother and child libraries were prepared one month apart and sequenced in separate runs. For each donor, somewhere between roughly 450,000 and 2,100,000 distinct TCR beta clonotypes were identified. Naive TCR beta clonotypes were estimated from low-frequency clonotypes matched to each donor's FACS-determined naive share, without sorting.

Sequencing input: blood. Recombination connected TRBV6-2 or TRBV6-3 to TRBJ2-1; the D gene assignment is ambiguous. This clonotype was obtained from a girl aged 2-10 years in good health. The DNA sequence is given as TGTGCCAGCAGTTATGGGGTATATGAGCAGTTCTTC. Its product reads: CASSYGVYEQFF.